This T cell receptor beta chain is from a study of a mutant IDH1 vaccine in newly diagnosed glioma. The repertoire was sequenced with immunoSEQ multiplex PCR; TCRdb's copy has only in-frame clones and lacks some. Among around 55,000 clones listed, 75% to 85% were seen once. As to this clone: Antigen unknown.

Time point meaning: week 23, last vaccination. All doses held 300 ug of mutant IDH1 20-mer peptide, with topical imiquimod. Trimming removed 6 bases from V and 2 bases from J, with 5 bases in between. CDR1 and CDR2 from the germline V gene are SNHLY and FYNNEI. The CDR3 loop spans 11 amino acids. The sample in question was PBMCs, obtained from a glioma patient whose treatment included an IDH1 peptide vaccine. The clonotype was recovered from a middle-aged man with glioma. The chain recombines TRBV2 with TRBJ2-7; D is undetermined. CDR3 protein: CASSPTYEQYF. The CDR3 coding sequence is TGTGCCAGCAGCCCAACCTACGAGCAGTACTTC.